The 4 T cell receptor beta chains presented below share a single source sample, sequenced in a study of cytomegalovirus exposure and HLA in healthy donors. This PCR relied on a set of 60 Vbeta primers and 13 Jbeta primers. Sequenced by immunoSEQ multiplex PCR; TCRdb stores in-frame clones only, minus some. The sample table sets out under 70,000 clones. Sequencing used PBMCs. The source is a young woman in good health and CMV-seropositive.

The chain employs TRBV4-1 and TRBJ1-1; D might be TRBD1 (6 bases). Trimming pared 1 base from V and 5 bases from J, leaving 11 bases between. Germline V gene sequence: CDR1 MGHRA, CDR2 YSYEKL. CDR3 length: 14 amino acids. This CDR3 is CASSQGGGQTEAFF. The CDR3 coding sequence is TGCGCCAGCAGCCAAGGCGGCGGACAGACTGAAGCTTTCTTT.

The V gene is TRBV5-1, the J gene TRBJ2-7; TRBD2 matches 7 bases. Germline assignment: CDR1 SGHRS and CDR2 YFSETQ. V shed 4 bases and J 2 bases; nucleotides not matched to a gene: 12. CDR3 length: 16 residues. CDR3 residues: CASSGAAASGTYEQYF. CDR3 nucleotide sequence: TGCGCCAGCAGCGGGGCGGCAGCAAGCGGGACCTACGAGCAGTACTTC.

The genes are TRBV5-1 and TRBJ2-7; 7 bases fit TRBD1. The CDR3 length is 15 residues. CDR1 and CDR2 from the germline V gene are SGHRS and YFSETQ. V lost 3 bases and J lost 2; bases outside the gene matches: 8. This chain's CDR3 is CASSSGTATAYEQYF. The DNA of the CDR3 is TGCGCCAGCAGCTCCGGGACAGCTACTGCCTACGAGCAGTACTTC.

The chain employs TRBV6-4 and TRBJ2-7, with D possibly TRBD1 on 6 matching bases. The ends were cut back, 3 bases at V and 3 bases at J, with 9 bases in the middle. The CDR3 length is 13 residues. From germline, CDR1 is MRHNA and CDR2 SNTAGT. CDR3 in DNA: TGTGCCAGCAGTGATCCGACAGGCTACGAGCAGTACTTC. Residues: CASSDPTGYEQYF.